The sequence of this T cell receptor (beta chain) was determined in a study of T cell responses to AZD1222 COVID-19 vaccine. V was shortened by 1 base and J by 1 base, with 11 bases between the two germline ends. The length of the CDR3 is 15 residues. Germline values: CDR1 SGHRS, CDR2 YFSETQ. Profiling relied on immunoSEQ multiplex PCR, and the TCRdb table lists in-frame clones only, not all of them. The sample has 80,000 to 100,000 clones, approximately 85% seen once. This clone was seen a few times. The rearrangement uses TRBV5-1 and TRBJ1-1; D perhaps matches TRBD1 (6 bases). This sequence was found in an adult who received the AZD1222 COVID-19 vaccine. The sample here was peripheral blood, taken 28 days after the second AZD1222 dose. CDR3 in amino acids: CASSLRGLGNTEAFF. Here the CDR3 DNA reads TGCGCCAGCAGCTTGCGGGGGCTAGGGAACACTGAAGCTTTCTTT.